Below are 19 T cell receptor beta chains sequenced from a single sample in a study of glioma-infiltrating T cells after dendritic cell vaccination (TCRdb year 2016). The library was generated by the immunoSEQ multiplex PCR assay. Held by TCRdb, this immuneACCESS table contains in-frame sequences only and omits some clones. Under half of the omission traces to an unresolved V gene where checked; the cause of the rest is unknown. The sample table holds roughly 85,000 clones, of which less than 85% were seen once. The biggest ten clones account for 8.5% of the sample. The sample's time point label is to be understood as: after dendritic cell vaccination, including at tumor progression/relapse. The sequences come from blood, collected after dendritic cell vaccination. All receptors derive from a human donor with glioblastoma.

The rearrangement joins TRBV5-4 to TRBJ1-2, with D perhaps matching TRBD1 (5 bases). V was trimmed by 6 bases and J by 5 bases, leaving 17 bases between them. From germline, CDR1 is SGHNT and CDR2 YYREEE (reference sequence). This CDR3 comprises 14 residues. The CDR3 region has the DNA TGTGCCAGCAATTTGGGGGGTGGGAGGTATGGCTACACCTTC. Its translation is CASNLGGGRYGYTF.

This clone was counted a single time. This chain joins TRBV9 and TRBJ2-3, with TRBD1 matching over 11 bases. Germline CDR1 is SGDLS and CDR2 is YYNGEE. J gave up 5 bases and V 4 bases, and 9 bases lay outside the gene matches. This CDR3 spans 16 amino acids. The CDR3 is CASSPQGQGAGDTQYF. The CDR3 nucleotides read TGTGCCAGCAGCCCCCAAGGACAGGGGGCTGGAGATACGCAGTATTTT.

The chain is built from TRBV18 and TRBJ2-7, with D perhaps matching TRBD2 (5 bases). The V end was cut by 4 bases, the J end by 3 bases, with 10 bases between. Germline assignment: CDR1 KGHSH and CDR2 LQKENI. The CDR3 has 13 amino acids. CDR3 sequence (DNA): TGTGCCAGCTCACTCGGGGTAGACTACGAGCAGTACTTC. It encodes CASSLGVDYEQYF.

V and J are TRBV2 and TRBJ2-2; 8 bases match TRBD1. V was clipped by 8 bases and J by 3 bases; unmatched bases: 5. In germline, CDR1 is SNHLY, CDR2 FYNNEI. The CDR3 loop spans 14 amino acids. This chain's CDR3 is CASLQGAYTGELFF. CDR3 sequence (DNA): TGTGCCAGCCTCCAGGGGGCGTACACCGGGGAGCTGTTTTTT.

The genes are TRBV6-1 and TRBJ2-7; D is possibly TRBD2 (6 bases). CDR3 length equals 17 residues. V gave up 1 base and J gave up 4 bases, with 20 bases separating them. Germline V gives CDR1 MNHNS, CDR2 SASEGT. CDR3 in DNA: TGTGCCAGCAGTGAAGGCGCGTGGGGGAGGTTCGGGTACGAGCAGTACTTC. This translates into CASSEGAWGRFGYEQYF.

The rearrangement joins TRBV7-6 to TRBJ1-5, with D possibly TRBD1 on 6 matching bases. The CDR3 length is 15 residues. CDR1 and CDR2 (germline): SGHVS, FNYEAQ. The V end lost 3 bases, the J end lost 10 bases, and 19 bases lay between the germline ends. The CDR3 region has the DNA TGTGCCAGCAGCTTGGGCAGGGGAACGTCATACCCCCAGCATTTT. It translates to CASSLGRGTSYPQHF.

This clone was recorded once. CDR3 loop: CASSDEVRVSEQFF. The DNA of the CDR3 is TGCGCCAGCAGTGACGAGGTCAGGGTGAGTGAGCAGTTCTTC. The chain joins TRBV10-2 to TRBJ2-1; D may be TRBD1 (5 bases). Germline assignment: CDR1 WSHSY and CDR2 SAAADI. The CDR3 loop spans 14 amino acids. V lost 3 bases and J 9 bases, leaving 15 bases between the germline ends.

This sequence joins TRBV28 and TRBJ2-3; D call uncertain. The CDR3 is 13 residues long. V gave up 8 bases and J gave up 3 bases, with 12 bases separating them. Germline loops: CDR1 MDHEN, CDR2 SYDVKM. DNA for the CDR3: TGTGCCAGCGGCACCCTTATGACAGATACGCAGTATTTT. Amino acid sequence: CASGTLMTDTQYF.

The chain combines TRBV27 with TRBJ1-2, with D possibly TRBD1 on 6 matching bases. The V and J ends lost 6 bases and 7 bases respectively, with 18 bases between them. Germline V gene sequence: CDR1 MNHEY, CDR2 SMNVEV (reference sequence). This CDR3 has 14 residues. CDR3 sequence (DNA): TGTGCCAGCAGCTTAAGGGGGACGGGGGGTGGCTACACCTTC. Its protein is CASSLRGTGGGYTF.

The J gene is TRBJ2-4, the V gene TRBV7-3; TRBD2 is a possible D gene (6 bases). The CDR3 covers 18 residues. V was pared by 2 bases and J by 0 bases, with 17 bases between. Germline lookup yields CDR1 SGHTA and CDR2 FQGTGA. CDR3 residues: CASSLLGGGVLAKNIQYF. As DNA, the CDR3 is TGTGCCAGCAGCTTACTGGGGGGTGGGGTCCTAGCCAAAAACATTCAGTACTTC.

This chain connects TRBV5-1 to TRBJ2-7; D is perhaps TRBD1 (6 bases). There are 12 residues in the CDR3. Germline V gives CDR1 SGHRS, CDR2 YFSETQ. Between the trimmed V and J ends, which lost 4 bases and 3 bases, there was a span of 8 bases. CDR3 bases: TGCGCCAGCAGCCAGGACAGCTACGAGCAGTACTTC. Its translation: CASSQDSYEQYF.

The chain links TRBV19 to TRBJ1-5; D possibly corresponds to TRBD1 (5 bases). Per germline, CDR1 LNHDA and CDR2 SQIVND (reference sequence). The CDR3 spans 14 residues. Trimming took off 3 bases at V and 4 bases at J, with 10 bases between the two ends. DNA of the CDR3: TGTGCCAGTAGTATTTTGGGGGGAAATCAGCCCCAGCATTTT. Protein product: CASSILGGNQPQHF.

V is TRBV7-9 and J is TRBJ1-5; 8 bases match TRBD1. V lost 1 base, J lost 2 bases, and 4 bases stayed unmatched. The CDR3 sequence is 16 residues long. Germline lookup yields CDR1 SEHNR and CDR2 FQNEAQ (reference sequence). CDR3 nucleotide sequence: TGTGCCAGCAGCTTAGGAGGGGGACAGGGCAATCAGCCCCAGCATTTT. Its translation is CASSLGGGQGNQPQHF.

Relative to its sample, this clone is medium-sized. This chain links TRBV2 with TRBJ1-4; 9 positions match TRBD1. Trimming cost V 7 bases and J 0 bases; bases outside gene matches: 3. Germline V gene lookup returns CDR1 SNHLY and CDR2 FYNNEI. The CDR3 extends over 15 amino acids. CDR3: CASTGTGSTNEKLFF. CDR3 DNA: TGTGCCAGCACCGGGACAGGGTCAACTAATGAAAAACTGTTTTTT.

The chain links TRBV15 to TRBJ1-2, with 10 bases fitting TRBD1. The CDR3 has 15 residues. The germline gives CDR1 LNHNV, CDR2 YYDKDF (reference sequence). Trimming at V came to 1 base and at J to 7 bases, leaving 6 bases not matched to a gene. The CDR3 sequence: CATSRGGTGVFGYTF. As DNA, the CDR3 is TGTGCCACCAGCAGAGGAGGGACAGGGGTATTTGGCTACACCTTC.

This clone has just a few counts. The genes are TRBV28 and TRBJ1-3; TRBD1 might be the D (5 bases). CDR3 length equals 15 residues. Germline V lookup: CDR1 MDHEN, CDR2 SYDVKM. V gave up 3 bases and J gave up 2 bases, with 11 bases separating them. CDR3 amino acids: CASSFPRGAGNTIYF. The CDR3 DNA is TGTGCCAGCAGTTTTCCCCGGGGGGCTGGAAACACCATATATTTT.

The J gene is TRBJ1-1, the V gene TRBV29-1, with unresolved D. Trimming removed 6 bases from V and 6 bases from J, with 11 bases in between. CDR1 is SQVTM, CDR2 ANQGSEA, per germline. The CDR3 covers 11 residues. The CDR3 here is CSVALVAEAFF. The CDR3 DNA sequence: TGCAGCGTCGCCCTAGTAGCTGAAGCTTTCTTT.

The gene calls are TRBV19 and TRBJ1-1; tentatively, D is TRBD1 (5 bases). V lost 5 bases and J lost 6, with 16 bases in between. This CDR3 comprises 14 residues. Germline CDR1 is LNHDA and CDR2 is SQIVND (reference sequence). The CDR3 DNA reads as TGTGCCAGTAGTCCCCGAGGCAGGGCCCCTGAAGCTTTCTTT. It specifies CASSPRGRAPEAFF.

This rearrangement joins TRBV6-4 to TRBJ2-2; the D is unclear. Germline CDR1 MRHNA, CDR2 SNTAGT. V lost 0 bases and J lost 6, with 14 bases in between. This CDR3 region has 16 residues. This chain's CDR3 is CASSDSTSPGSGELFF. The CDR3 nucleotides read TGTGCCAGCAGTGACTCGACCAGCCCAGGATCCGGGGAGCTGTTTTTT.